One and the same sample provided the 30 T cell receptor beta chains below, sequenced in a study of T cells after yellow fever vaccination. One entry per CDR3 protein results from TCRdb running MiXCR on the 5' RACE reads. The sample lists some 150,000 distinct CDR3 sequences, under 7% occurring once. The source material was CD4+ T cells sorted from PBMCs, sampled 10 days after the yellow fever booster vaccination. All receptors come from a man younger than 45 who received the YFV17D yellow fever vaccine.

The chain carries TRBV29-1 and TRBJ2-7; 9 bases agree with TRBD2. The germline V gene has CDR1 SQVTM and CDR2 ANQGSEA. Losses at the gene ends were 3 bases for V and 0 bases for J; bases not matched to a gene: 3. This CDR3 region has 14 residues. CDR3 sequence (DNA): TGCAGCGTTGAGCTAGCGGGGAGCTCCTACGAGCAGTACTTC. This gives the protein CSVELAGSSYEQYF.

This clonotype was picked up many times. V and J are TRBV11-2 and TRBJ2-4; possibly TRBD2 for D (5 bases). The germline V and J ends were trimmed by 0 bases and 3 bases, with 6 bases remaining between them. The CDR3 consists of 14 residues. Germline V CDR1 and CDR2: SGHAT, FQNNGV. DNA for the CDR3: TGTGCCAGCAGCTTAGATAGCGTCAAAAACATTCAGTACTTC. It specifies CASSLDSVKNIQYF.

This clonotype was found many times. The chain uses TRBV27 and TRBJ1-5; weak D call: TRBD1 (5 bases). With 3 bases removed from V and 2 bases from J, the gap between germline ends came to 11 bases. CDR3 length: 15 residues. The V gene's germline CDR1 is MNHEY and CDR2 SMNVEV (reference sequence). The CDR3 protein is CASSFRGGGNQPQHF. The CDR3 bases are TGTGCCAGCAGTTTTCGGGGAGGGGGCAATCAGCCCCAGCATTTT.

This clonotype was found many times. V and J are TRBV19 and TRBJ2-6; TRBD1 or TRBD2 may be the D gene (5 bases each). The CDR3 sequence is 14 residues long. Germline values: CDR1 LNHDA, CDR2 SQIVND (reference sequence). Trimming shortened V by 5 bases and J by 3 bases, and 8 bases separated the two germline ends. DNA of the CDR3: TGTGCCAGTAGTCTGGGGGTTGGGGCCAACGTCCTGACTTTC. As protein: CASSLGVGANVLTF.

A few counts support this clonotype. The V gene is TRBV30, the J gene TRBJ1-6, with D unclear. The germline CDR1 and CDR2 sequences are GTSNPN and SVGIG (reference sequence). The CDR3 extends over 13 amino acids. The V gene lost 7 bases and the J gene lost 10 bases, with 17 bases spanning the gap. The CDR3, as DNA: TGTGCCTCCCGACGAAGTAGCGGCTCACCCCTCCACTTT. As protein: CASRRSSGSPLHF.

This clonotype was counted only a few times. The genes are TRBV20-1 and TRBJ2-2; no definite D call. V dropped 0 bases and J dropped 3 bases, with 8 bases sitting between them. The CDR3 sequence is 14 residues long. Germline V lookup: CDR1 DFQATT, CDR2 SNEGSKA (reference sequence). CDR3 in DNA: TGCAGTGCTAGAGAGGACCATTACACCGGGGAGCTGTTTTTT. It translates to CSAREDHYTGELFF.

The table lists this clonotype with a few counts. The chain carries TRBV12-5 and TRBJ2-1; 8 nucleotides match TRBD2. This CDR3 comprises 17 residues. J gave up 2 bases and V 0 bases, and 6 bases lay outside the gene matches. Per germline, CDR1 LGHNT and CDR2 FRNRAP. The CDR3, as DNA: TGTGCTAGTGGTTTGGTAATTACTAGCGGAGCCTACAATGAGCAGTTCTTC. The encoded protein is CASGLVITSGAYNEQFF. Complete variable domain (other parts from reference TRBV12-5 and TRBJ2-1): DARVTQTPRHKVTEMGQEVTMRCQPILGHNTVFWYRQTMMQGLELLAYFRNRAPLDDSGMPKDRFSAEMPDATLATLKIQPSEPRDSAVYFCASGLVITSGAYNEQFFGPGTRLTVL.

This clonotype has ten or more counts. The chain has TRBV4-1 and TRBJ2-5; 8 bases agree with TRBD1. Per the germline V gene, CDR1 is MGHRA and CDR2 is YSYEKL. The trim removed 4 bases at V and 7 bases at J, leaving 14 bases unmatched. This CDR3 is 16 amino acids long. The CDR3 bases are TGCGCCAGCAGCCCCAGGGTCCCAGGGGGCGAGGGGACCCAGTACTTC. This sequence encodes CASSPRVPGGEGTQYF.

This clonotype appeared many times. The gene calls are TRBV7-2 and TRBJ2-7, with no clear D. CDR3 size: 12 residues. Trimming removed 5 bases at V and 5 bases at J, with 10 bases between. Germline assignment: CDR1 SGHTA and CDR2 FQGNSA. The CDR3 region has the DNA TGTGCCAGCAGCCCCTCCCTAGACGAGCAGTACTTC. Translation gives CASSPSLDEQYF. Together with reference TRBV7-2 and TRBJ2-7, the CDR3 gives the full variable domain: GAGVSQSPSNKVTEKGKDVELRCDPISGHTALYWYRQSLGQGLEFLIYFQGNSAPDKSGLPSDRFSAERTGGSVSTLTIQRTQQEDSAVYLCASSPSLDEQYFGPGTRLTVT.

This clonotype was counted at least ten times. The genes are TRBV30 and TRBJ2-3; 7 bases are a match to TRBD2. CDR1 GTSNPN and CDR2 SVGIG come from the germline V gene (reference sequence). J gave up 6 bases and V 3 bases, and 9 bases lay outside the gene matches. The CDR3 is 14 residues long. The CDR3 DNA sequence: TGTGCCTGGAGCCTTGGCGGGGGTTCGGATACGCAGTATTTT. Residues: CAWSLGGGSDTQYF.

This clonotype was seen ten or more times. The J gene is TRBJ1-1, the V gene TRBV28; D is possibly TRBD1 (5 bases). CDR1 and CDR2 from the germline V gene are MDHEN and SYDVKM. The CDR3 length is 13 residues. The V and J ends lost 8 bases and 1 base respectively, with 11 bases between them. CDR3 nucleotide sequence: TGTGCCAGCGGGACTAGAGGGAACACTGAAGCTTTCTTT. Translating it yields CASGTRGNTEAFF.

This clonotype came up many times. The gene calls are TRBV19 and TRBJ1-5; 8 bases fit TRBD1. After removal of 3 bases from V and 9 bases from J, the junction contained 7 bases not matched to a gene. CDR3 length: 14 residues. CDR1 LNHDA and CDR2 SQIVND come from the germline V gene (reference sequence). CDR3 DNA sequence: TGTGCCAGTAGTATTCCCGCAGGGGGCCGGCCCCAGCATTTT. Protein: CASSIPAGGRPQHF.

This clonotype was counted only a few times. The chain combines TRBV2 with TRBJ1-5; D gene uncertain. Germline V CDR1 and CDR2: SNHLY, FYNNEI. V lost 7 bases and J lost 3, with 13 bases in between. This CDR3 has 14 amino acids. CDR3 coding DNA: TGTGCCAGCACCCCCGACCGGAACAATCAGCCCCAGCATTTT. Residues: CASTPDRNNQPQHF.

This clonotype was observed at least ten times. The chain links TRBV28 to TRBJ2-6; D remains ambiguous. CDR1 and CDR2 (germline): MDHEN, SYDVKM. Trimming took 2 bases from V and 2 from J, leaving 7 bases between them. The CDR3 loop spans 15 amino acids. CDR3 amino acids: CASSLPGAGANVLTF. CDR3 nucleotides: TGTGCCAGCAGTTTACCGGGCGCTGGGGCCAACGTCCTGACTTTC. Variable domain in full (rest from reference TRBV28 and TRBJ2-6): DVKVTQSSRYLVKRTGEKVFLECVQDMDHENMFWYRQDPGLGLRLIYFSYDVKMKEKGDIPEGYSVSREKKERFSLILESASTNQTSMYLCASSLPGAGANVLTFGAGSRLTVL.

Comments on this clonotype: Being one base from a much bigger clone, this may be a read error. The chain uses TRBV7-8 and TRBJ2-1; TRBD1 might be the D (6 bases). Germline CDR1 reads SGHVS; CDR2 reads FQNEAQ. V was shortened by 3 bases and J by 1 base, with 25 bases between the two germline ends. This CDR3 region has 20 residues. CDR3 in DNA: TGTGCCAGCAGCTTGCAGACCCCCGCGCATGGCCAGGGGTCCTACAATGAGCAGTTCTTC. Translated: CASSLQTPAHGQGSYNEQFF. Using reference TRBV7-8 and TRBJ2-1 for the parts outside the CDR3, the full variable domain is GAGVSQSPRYKVAKRGQDVALRCDPISGHVSLFWYQQALGQGPEFLTYFQNEAQLDKSGLPSDRFFAERPEGSVSTLKIQRTQQEDSAVYLCASSLQTPAHGQGSYNEQFFGPGTRLTVL.

Many counts were recorded for this clonotype. The V call is TRBV6-6, the J call TRBJ1-2; D gene ambiguous. CDR1 and CDR2 from the germline V gene are MNHNY and SVGAGI (reference sequence). The CDR3 spans 12 residues. Trimming took off 0 bases at V and 5 bases at J, with 4 bases between the two ends. The CDR3 sequence is CASSYSPYGYTF. In DNA form, the CDR3 reads TGTGCCAGCAGTTACTCGCCTTATGGCTACACCTTC.

In its sample, this clonotype was seen a few times. The chain links TRBV12-3 or TRBV12-4 to TRBJ1-2; D gene ambiguous. This CDR3 region has 16 residues. The V end lost 2 bases, the J end lost 5 bases, and 18 bases lay between the germline ends. The CDR3 sequence is CASSLLTALTSYGYTF. As DNA, the CDR3 is TGTGCCAGCAGTTTACTTACGGCTCTCACCTCTTATGGCTACACCTTC.

The rearrangement links TRBV20-1 to TRBJ2-1; TRBD2 aligns across 12 bases. V shed 0 bases and J 4 bases; nucleotides not matched to a gene: 4. Germline assignment: CDR1 DFQATT and CDR2 SNEGSKA (reference sequence). The CDR3 length is 16 residues. CDR3 sequence reads: CSAREASGRGYNEQFF. The CDR3, as DNA: TGCAGTGCTAGAGAGGCTAGCGGGAGGGGATACAATGAGCAGTTCTTC.

This clonotype was picked up a small number of times. CDR3 residues: CATSRDRTTNEKLFF. Written as DNA, the CDR3 is TGTGCCACCAGCAGAGATCGGACAACTAATGAAAAACTGTTTTTT. V gene TRBV15 combines with J gene TRBJ1-4; D not certain. Germline assignment: CDR1 LNHNV and CDR2 YYDKDF (reference sequence). Between the trimmed V and J ends, which lost 0 bases and 0 bases, there was a span of 5 bases. The CDR3 consists of 15 residues.

This clonotype was seen at least ten times. An end of the junction differs from the germline gene, which may be a read error. V and J are TRBV7-7 and TRBJ2-5; D assignment may be TRBD1 or TRBD2 (5 bases each). Germline V gene lookup returns CDR1 SSHAT and CDR2 FNYEAQ (reference sequence). This CDR3 region has 16 residues. CDR3 in DNA: TGTGCTAGCAGCTTAGGTCCTCGGGGCGTCCAAGAGACCCAGTACTTC. This sequence encodes CASSLGPRGVQETQYF.

This clonotype was seen at least ten times. This rearrangement joins TRBV5-8 to TRBJ2-7; 7 nucleotides align to TRBD2. Germline V gives CDR1 SGHTS, CDR2 YDEGEE. The CDR3 extends over 16 amino acids. V shed 0 bases and J 5 bases; nucleotides not matched to a gene: 11. The CDR3 nucleotides are TGTGCCAGCAGCTTGGAGTGGGGAGGGGAACCTCACGAGCAGTACTTC. Translation: CASSLEWGGEPHEQYF.

Of note for this clonotype: This sequence may be a read error, since a much larger clone differs from it by one base. V and J are TRBV18 and TRBJ2-5, with 8 nucleotides matching TRBD1. CDR3 length: 14 residues. The germline V gene encodes CDR1 KGHSH and CDR2 LQKENI. The CDR3 coding sequence is TGTGCCAGCTCACCACGGACAGGGAAAGAGACCCACTACTTC. Its translation is CASSPRTGKETHYF. Supplemented by reference TRBV18 and TRBJ2-5, the full variable domain reads NAGVMQNPRHLVRRRGQEARLRCSPMKGHSHVYWYRQLPEEGLKFMVYLQKENIIDESGMPKERFSAEFPKEGPSILRIQQVVRGDSAAYFCASSPRTGKETHYFGPGTRLLVL.

In its sample, this clonotype was seen many times. The chain links TRBV24-1 to TRBJ2-1; no clear D gene. V was pared by 4 bases and J by 8 bases, with 11 bases between. Germline CDR1 reads KGHDR; CDR2 reads SFDVKD. The CDR3 covers 13 residues. CDR3 DNA sequence: TGTGCCACCAGTGACGGCGGCGTGGATGAGCAGTTCTTC. This codes for CATSDGGVDEQFF.

Ten or more counts support this clonotype. The chain employs TRBV7-2 and TRBJ2-7, with D perhaps matching TRBD2 (6 bases). Germline CDR1 SGHTA, CDR2 FQGNSA. This CDR3 region has 14 residues. Trimming cost V 0 bases and J 3 bases, with 9 bases left between them. The CDR3 sequence is CASSLAGGYYEQYF. The CDR3 bases are TGTGCCAGCAGCTTAGCGGGGGGTTACTACGAGCAGTACTTC.

This clonotype has at least ten counts. V gene TRBV20-1 combines with J gene TRBJ1-1; D is possibly TRBD1 (5 bases). The CDR3 contains 12 residues. The V end lost 3 bases, the J end lost 3 bases, and 8 bases lay between the germline ends. Germline CDR1 and CDR2: DFQATT and SNEGSKA (reference sequence). The CDR3: CSASGGDTEAFF. In nucleotides, the CDR3 is TGCAGTGCTAGCGGGGGTGACACTGAAGCTTTCTTT.

A few counts support this clonotype. The rearrangement joins TRBV6-1 to TRBJ1-5; D gene unclear. The germline V gene encodes CDR1 MNHNS and CDR2 SASEGT. The CDR3 contains 15 residues. Trimming stripped 6 bases from V and 0 bases from J, with 12 bases between. This CDR3 reads CASRVRSYSNQPQHF. The CDR3 coding sequence is TGTGCCAGCAGGGTCCGCTCTTATAGCAATCAGCCCCAGCATTTT.

The gene calls are TRBV20-1 and TRBJ1-3; D unresolved. Germline V CDR1 and CDR2: DFQATT, SNEGSKA (reference sequence). This CDR3 has 14 residues. Trimming left V 3 bases short and J 0 bases short, with 9 bases between. In nucleotides, the CDR3 is TGCAGTGCTAGTGGCCAGATCTCTGGAAACACCATATATTTT. Amino acids: CSASGQISGNTIYF.

This clonotype was counted at least ten times. The chain has TRBV29-1 and TRBJ2-1, with TRBD2 as a possible D gene (6 bases). CDR1 and CDR2 from the germline V gene are SQVTM and ANQGSEA. V lost 4 bases and J 2 bases, leaving 9 bases between the germline ends. The CDR3 has 13 amino acids. CDR3 bases: TGCAGCGTTGGGACTACCACCTACAATGAGCAGTTCTTC. Translated: CSVGTTTYNEQFF.

This clonotype was seen ten or more times. V gene TRBV20-1 combines with J gene TRBJ2-3; D gene uncertain. The CDR3 consists of 15 residues. With 1 base removed from V and 3 bases from J, the gap between germline ends came to 14 bases. Germline CDR1 DFQATT, CDR2 SNEGSKA (reference sequence). The CDR3 loop reads CSARGSSRVTDTQYF. In DNA, the CDR3 is TGCAGTGCTAGAGGTAGCTCTAGGGTAACAGATACGCAGTATTTT.

This clonotype was detected ten times or more. V gene TRBV18 combines with J gene TRBJ1-2; D uncertain. The CDR3 is 14 amino acids. Trimming took 5 bases from V and 3 from J, leaving 13 bases between them. The germline V gene has CDR1 KGHSH and CDR2 LQKENI. The CDR3, as DNA: TGTGCCAGCTCATTAAACGGGAGAGACTATGGCTACACCTTC. This sequence encodes CASSLNGRDYGYTF.